This TCR beta chain was observed in a study of monozygotic twins with inflammatory bowel disease. Germline values: CDR1 DFQATT, CDR2 SNEGSKA (reference sequence). This CDR3 region has 13 residues. Used for each TCR library was roughly 3,700 ng of total RNA. Through template switching, UMIs that included a 6-nucleotide sample barcode were added. Reprocessing the 5' RACE reads, TCRdb reports a single entry for every CDR3 protein and omits DNA. The specimen's table records some 300,000 distinct CDR3 sequences. The chain carries TRBV20-1 and TRBJ2-5; TCRdb gives TRBD1 as the D gene, but with no DNA this cannot be confirmed. The sequence derives from a human donor with ulcerative colitis or Crohn's disease, or a healthy co-twin of an affected twin (not recorded which). The sequenced material came from blood. The CDR3: CSASAGLQETQYF.